This passage covers 11 T cell receptor beta chains from one sample sequenced in a study of siplizumab effects on memory and regulatory T cells. This table comes from immunoSEQ multiplex PCR, and its TCRdb copy is limited to in-frame clones, with some not included. The repertoire has tens of thousands of clones, under 98% of them found once; the top ten carry roughly 0.6%. Sequencing input: naive CD4+ T cells sorted from blood. The origin of the receptors is a human donor in good health.

This rearrangement joins TRBV6-1 to TRBJ2-7; 8 nucleotides align to TRBD1. The CDR3 covers 13 residues. J gave up 4 bases and V 1 base, and 0 bases lay outside the gene matches. Looked up from germline, CDR1 is MNHNS and CDR2 is SASEGT. The CDR3 reads CASSEDRGYEQYF. The CDR3 nucleotides are TGTGCCAGCAGTGAAGACAGGGGGTACGAGCAGTACTTC.

The rearrangement uses TRBV9 and TRBJ2-3, with 8 nucleotides matching TRBD2. The CDR3 runs to 18 residues. V was pared by 3 bases and J by 1 base, with 13 bases of the junction left unmatched. Germline CDR1 reads SGDLS; CDR2 reads YYNGEE. CDR3 DNA sequence: TGTGCCAGCAGCGGGAGAAACCCGGGACTAGGAGGCACAGATACGCAGTATTTT. It yields the protein CASSGRNPGLGGTDTQYF. Supplemented by reference TRBV9 and TRBJ2-3, the full variable domain reads DSGVTQTPKHLITATGQRVTLRCSPRSGDLSVYWYQQSLDQGLQFLIQYYNGEERAKGNILERFSAQQFPDLHSELNLSSLELGDSALYFCASSGRNPGLGGTDTQYFGPGTRLTVL.

J is TRBJ1-2 and V is TRBV7-2; unclear D gene. Trimming pared 4 bases from V and 7 bases from J, leaving 10 bases between. Germline values: CDR1 SGHTA, CDR2 FQGNSA. This CDR3 is 12 amino acids long. The CDR3 sequence is CASSSNNPGYTF. The CDR3 coding sequence is TGTGCCAGCAGCTCGAACAATCCTGGCTACACCTTC.

V usage is TRBV27 and J usage is TRBJ2-1; D not resolved. Trimming stripped 0 bases from V and 1 base from J, with 13 bases between. This CDR3 spans 17 amino acids. Germline V lookup: CDR1 MNHEY, CDR2 SMNVEV (reference sequence). CDR3 in DNA: TGTGCCAGCAGTTTATCGAGGCCAGGCTGGTCCTACAATGAGCAGTTCTTC. It specifies CASSLSRPGWSYNEQFF.

J is TRBJ1-1 and V is TRBV11-2; 10 bases are shared with TRBD1. There are 18 residues in the CDR3. V lost 7 bases and J lost 5; bases outside the gene matches: 19. Per germline, CDR1 SGHAT and CDR2 FQNNGV. The CDR3 DNA reads TGTGCCAGCACCAAACGATGGGGAGGGGACAGGGGTTATACTGAAGCTTTCTTT. Encoded protein: CASTKRWGGDRGYTEAFF.

To note about this clone: The same CDR3 is also encoded by other DNA sequences in this sample. The J gene is TRBJ1-4, the V gene TRBV5-1; D remains ambiguous. The CDR3 runs to 15 residues. V lost 2 bases and J lost 2, with 10 bases in between. Germline assignment: CDR1 SGHRS and CDR2 YFSETQ. The CDR3 region has the DNA TGCGCCAGCAGCTTCCAAGGGAGCACTAATGAAAAACTGTTTTTT. Protein: CASSFQGSTNEKLFF.

The chain links TRBV2 to TRBJ1-2, with TRBD1 matching 9 bases. There are 14 residues in the CDR3. J lost 6 bases, V lost 4 bases, and 6 bases had no gene match. CDR1 is SNHLY and CDR2 is FYNNEI in the germline V gene. CDR3 DNA sequence: TGTGCCAGCAGTGGGGACAGGGCCCGTAATGGCTACACCTTC. Protein: CASSGDRARNGYTF.

This sequence joins TRBV27 and TRBJ1-5; D is ambiguous. Germline-derived CDR1 and CDR2 are MNHEY and SMNVEV (reference sequence). The CDR3 extends over 13 amino acids. The germline V and J ends were trimmed by 0 bases and 3 bases, with 3 bases remaining between them. CDR3 sequence reads: CASSLSFNQPQHF. CDR3 DNA: TGTGCCAGCAGTTTATCCTTCAATCAGCCCCAGCATTTT.

This chain uses TRBV4-2 with TRBJ2-3; D unresolved. V dropped 0 bases and J dropped 4 bases, with 8 bases sitting between them. The CDR3 sequence is 14 residues long. The germline V gene has CDR1 LGHNA and CDR2 YNFKEQ. The CDR3 bases are TGTGCCAGCAGCCAAGATAGGCTGGCAGATACGCAGTATTTT. Translating it yields CASSQDRLADTQYF.

V usage is TRBV30 and J usage is TRBJ2-1; TRBD2 matches 7 bases. This CDR3 is built from 13 residues. Germline V gives CDR1 GTSNPN, CDR2 SVGIG (reference sequence). V gave up 0 bases and J gave up 9 bases; unmatched junction bases: 5. The DNA of the CDR3 is TGTGCCTGGAGTGTACGGCGGGAGTCTGAGCAGTTCTTC. Its translation is CAWSVRRESEQFF.

This chain connects TRBV19 to TRBJ1-5, with a tentative D call TRBD1 (5 bases). The CDR3 runs to 15 residues. V shed 6 bases and J shed 6 bases, with 18 bases lying between them. CDR1 LNHDA and CDR2 SQIVND come from the germline V gene (reference sequence). In nucleotides, the CDR3 is TGTGCCAGTAGAGACCGGGGGGGGTTGGTTCAGCCCCAGCATTTT. This encodes CASRDRGGLVQPQHF.